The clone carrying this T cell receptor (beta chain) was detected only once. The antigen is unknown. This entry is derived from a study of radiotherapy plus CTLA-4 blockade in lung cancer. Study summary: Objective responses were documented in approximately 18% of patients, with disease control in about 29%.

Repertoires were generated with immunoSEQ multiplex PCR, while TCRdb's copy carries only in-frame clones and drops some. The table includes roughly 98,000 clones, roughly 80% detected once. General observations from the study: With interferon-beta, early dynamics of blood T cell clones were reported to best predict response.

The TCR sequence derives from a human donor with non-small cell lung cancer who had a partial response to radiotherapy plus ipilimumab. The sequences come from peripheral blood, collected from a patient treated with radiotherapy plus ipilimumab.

The CDR3 spells CASSSSSTQYF. The CDR3 DNA is TGTGCCAGCAGCTCAAGTAGCACGCAGTATTTT. The chain links TRBV7-9 to TRBJ2-3; D is unclear. V lost 4 bases and J 9 bases, leaving 8 bases between the germline ends. The CDR3 is 11 residues long. The germline CDR1 and CDR2 sequences are SEHNR and FQNEAQ (reference sequence).